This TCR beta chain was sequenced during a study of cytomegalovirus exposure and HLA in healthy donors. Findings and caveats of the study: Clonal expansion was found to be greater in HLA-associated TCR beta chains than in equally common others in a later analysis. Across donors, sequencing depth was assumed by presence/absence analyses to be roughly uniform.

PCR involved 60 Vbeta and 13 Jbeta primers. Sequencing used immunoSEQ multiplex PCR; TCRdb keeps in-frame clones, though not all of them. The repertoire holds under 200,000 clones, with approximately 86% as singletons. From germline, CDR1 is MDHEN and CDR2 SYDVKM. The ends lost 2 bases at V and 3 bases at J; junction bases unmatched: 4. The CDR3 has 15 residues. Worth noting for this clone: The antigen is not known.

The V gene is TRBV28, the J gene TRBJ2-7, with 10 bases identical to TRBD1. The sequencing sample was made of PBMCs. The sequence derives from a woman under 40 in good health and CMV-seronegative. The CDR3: CASSLGGQGRYEQYF. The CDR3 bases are TGTGCCAGCAGTTTAGGGGGACAGGGGCGCTACGAGCAGTACTTC.